This note documents a single T cell receptor (beta chain) sequence. Its antigen is unknown. Trimming removed 0 bases from V and 7 bases from J, with 21 bases in between. Germline V gives CDR1 SGHVS, CDR2 FQNEAQ. The CDR3 contains 17 residues. This record comes from a study of T-cell reconstitution after alpha-beta-depleted transplantation in children. Notes on the study in general: Several hundred graft clones that had expanded were reportedly the source of alpha-beta T cells about two months after transplant. T cells produced anew were the main source of T-cell counts and diversity one year after transplant. At day 60, the high TCRbeta diversity found in some patients originated from recipient T cells and thymic progenitors that had survived.

Preparation of the TCRbeta library used unique molecular identifiers. Each CDR3 protein is one row after TCRdb ran MiXCR on the PCR reads. The sample includes 250,000 to 350,000 distinct CDR3 sequences, approximately 23% seen only once; the top ten take roughly 9.8%. This specimen consisted of PBMCs, mostly from graft donor cells, obtained 180 days after TCRalphabeta/CD19-depleted stem cell transplant. This TCR came from a male patient between 10 and 17 years old who had a stem cell transplant for acute lymphoblastic leukemia, so the T cells may come from the graft donor. The chain combines TRBV7-8 with TRBJ1-1; no clear D gene. The CDR3 reads CASSLALGIVKEGEAFF. CDR3 DNA: TGTGCCAGCAGCTTAGCGCTGGGGATAGTGAAAGAGGGTGAAGCTTTCTTT.